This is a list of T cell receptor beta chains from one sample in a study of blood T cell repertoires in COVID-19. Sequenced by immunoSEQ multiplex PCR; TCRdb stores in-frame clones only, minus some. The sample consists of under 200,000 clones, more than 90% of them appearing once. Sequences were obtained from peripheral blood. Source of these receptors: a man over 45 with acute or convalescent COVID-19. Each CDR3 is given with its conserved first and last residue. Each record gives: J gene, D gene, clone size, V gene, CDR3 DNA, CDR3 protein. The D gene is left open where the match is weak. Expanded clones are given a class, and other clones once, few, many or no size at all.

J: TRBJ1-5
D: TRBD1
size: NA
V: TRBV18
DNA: TGTGCCAGCTCACCAGGACAGGGGATAGGCTATCAGCCCCAGCATTTT
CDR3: CASSPGQGIGYQPQHF

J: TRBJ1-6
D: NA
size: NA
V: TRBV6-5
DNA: TGTGCCAGCAGTTACTCGGGGAACAGGAATTCACCCCTCCACTTT
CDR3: CASSYSGNRNSPLHF

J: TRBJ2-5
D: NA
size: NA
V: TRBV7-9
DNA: TGTGCCAGCACCTCTACAGTAAATCAAGAGACCCAGTACTTC
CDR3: CASTSTVNQETQYF

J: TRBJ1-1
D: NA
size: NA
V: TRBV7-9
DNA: TGTGCCAGCGGACCACAGGGTGGGACCACTGAAGCTTTCTTT
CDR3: CASGPQGGTTEAFF

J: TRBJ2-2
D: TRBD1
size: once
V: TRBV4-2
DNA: TGTGCCAGCAGCCAAGAAGGGCAGGGGGCGACCACCGGGGAGCTGTTTTTT
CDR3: CASSQEGQGATTGELFF

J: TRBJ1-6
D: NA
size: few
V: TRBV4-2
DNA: TGTGCCAGCAGCCAGGAGGGACCCGCGAATTCACCCCTCCACTTT
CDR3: CASSQEGPANSPLHF

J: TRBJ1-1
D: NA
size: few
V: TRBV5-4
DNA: TGTGCCAGCAGCTCTAACACTGAAGCTTTCTTT
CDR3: CASSSNTEAFF

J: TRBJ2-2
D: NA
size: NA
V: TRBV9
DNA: TGTGCCAGCAGCGCTAGTGTGGATTCCTACGCGAACACCGGGGAGCTGTTTTTT
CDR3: CASSASVDSYANTGELFF

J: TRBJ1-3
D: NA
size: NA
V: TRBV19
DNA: TGTGCCAGTAGTACCGGCGGGTCCGGAAACACCATATATTTT
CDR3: CASSTGGSGNTIYF

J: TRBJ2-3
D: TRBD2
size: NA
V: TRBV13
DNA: TGTGCCAGCAGCTTAGCTTCTAGCGGGGCCCCAACAGATACGCAGTATTTT
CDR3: CASSLASSGAPTDTQYF

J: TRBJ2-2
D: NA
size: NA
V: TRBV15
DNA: TGTGCCACCAGCAGAGGACAGAACACCGGGGAGCTGTTTTTT
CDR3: CATSRGQNTGELFF

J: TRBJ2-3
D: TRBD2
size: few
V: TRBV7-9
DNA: TGTGCCAGCAGCTTACTGTCTAGCGGGGGATACACCAGTACGCAGTATTTT
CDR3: CASSLLSSGGYTSTQYF

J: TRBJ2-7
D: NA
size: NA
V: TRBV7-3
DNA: TGTGCCAGCAGCTTAGATGCCGGGGATGCCTACGAGCAGTACTTC
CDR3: CASSLDAGDAYEQYF

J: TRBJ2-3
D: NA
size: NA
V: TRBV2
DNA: TGTGCCAGCAGTTCCGAGCAGGGCCGCACAGATACGCAGTATTTT
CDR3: CASSSEQGRTDTQYF

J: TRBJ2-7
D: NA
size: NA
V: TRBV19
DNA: TGTGCCAGTAGTATAGGGACAGACTCCTACGAGCAGTACTTC
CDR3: CASSIGTDSYEQYF

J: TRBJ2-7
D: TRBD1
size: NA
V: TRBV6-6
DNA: TGTGCCAGCAGACGCCCGGGACAGGGATCATACGAGCAGTACTTC
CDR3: CASRRPGQGSYEQYF

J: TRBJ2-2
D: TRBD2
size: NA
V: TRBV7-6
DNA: TGTGCCAGCAGCTCTAGCGGGGGAGAACAAACCGGGGAGCTGTTTTTT
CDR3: CASSSSGGEQTGELFF

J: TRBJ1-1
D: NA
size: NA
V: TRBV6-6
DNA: TGTGCCAGCAGTGACGACAGAATGAACACTGAAGCTTTCTTT
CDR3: CASSDDRMNTEAFF

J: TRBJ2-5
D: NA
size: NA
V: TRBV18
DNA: TGTGCCAGCTCACTGGGGCACCTCGGGGAGACCCAGTACTTC
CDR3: CASSLGHLGETQYF

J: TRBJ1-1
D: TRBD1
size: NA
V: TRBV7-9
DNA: TGTGCCAGCAGCTTTCAGACAGGGCCTGATTCTTTGGCTTTCTTT
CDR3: CASSFQTGPDSLAFF

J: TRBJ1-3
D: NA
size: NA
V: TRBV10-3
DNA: TGTGCCATCAGTGACCCCAGGGGCACCGGAAACACCATATATTTT
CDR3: CAISDPRGTGNTIYF

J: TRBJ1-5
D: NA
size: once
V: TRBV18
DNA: TGTGCCAGCTCACCTAAGGGGGATCAGCCCCAGCATTTT
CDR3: CASSPKGDQPQHF

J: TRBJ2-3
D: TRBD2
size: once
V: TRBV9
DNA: TGTGCCAGCAGCCCCTCAGCGGGAGGCGCAGATACGCAGTATTTT
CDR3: CASSPSAGGADTQYF

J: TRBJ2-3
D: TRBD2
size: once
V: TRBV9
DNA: TGTGCCAGCAGCGTTCAAAGCGGGGGCCCCACAGATACGCAGTATTTT
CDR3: CASSVQSGGPTDTQYF

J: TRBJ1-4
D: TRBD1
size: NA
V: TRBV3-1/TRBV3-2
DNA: TGTGCCAGCAGCCACTCAGGGGGACAGCCTAATGAAAAACTGTTTTTT
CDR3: CASSHSGGQPNEKLFF

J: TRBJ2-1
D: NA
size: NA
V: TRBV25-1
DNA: TGTGCCAGCAGTATATCACAGGGACGCGGCCATGAGCAGTTCTTC
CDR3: CASSISQGRGHEQFF

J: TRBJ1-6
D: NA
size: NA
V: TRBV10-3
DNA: TGTGCCATCAGTGACAGGGGCATGGATTCACCCCTCCACTTT
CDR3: CAISDRGMDSPLHF

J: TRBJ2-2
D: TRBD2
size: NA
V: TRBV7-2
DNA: TGTGCCAGCAGCTTACGGGGCAGCGGGGGGGCCACCGGGGAGCTGTTTTTT
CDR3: CASSLRGSGGATGELFF

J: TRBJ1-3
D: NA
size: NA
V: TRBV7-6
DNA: TGTGCCAGCAGCGAAGGGGAAATGGCTCTCGGAAACACCATATATTTT
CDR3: CASSEGEMALGNTIYF

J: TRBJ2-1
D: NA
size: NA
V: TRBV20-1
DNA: TGCAGTGCCCACCAGGGCGATGAGCAGTTCTTC
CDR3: CSAHQGDEQFF

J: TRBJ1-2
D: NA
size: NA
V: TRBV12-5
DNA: TGTGCTAGTGGTTTTGGGACGGGACTTCAAGATGGCTACACCTTC
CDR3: CASGFGTGLQDGYTF

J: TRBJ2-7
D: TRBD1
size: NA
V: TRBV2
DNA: TGTGCCAGCAGTGAATTCGAGGGGGCCAACGAGCAGTACTTC
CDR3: CASSEFEGANEQYF

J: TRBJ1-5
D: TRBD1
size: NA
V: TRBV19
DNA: TGTGCCAGTAGTTGGGGGACAGGGGATCAGCCCCAGCATTTT
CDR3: CASSWGTGDQPQHF

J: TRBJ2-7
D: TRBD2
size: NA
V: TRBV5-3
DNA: TGTGCCAGAAGCTCGCCGACTAGCGGGAGGGTGGGAGAATCCTACGAGCAGTACTTC
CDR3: CARSSPTSGRVGESYEQYF

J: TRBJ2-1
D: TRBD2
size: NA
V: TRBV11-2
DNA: TGTGCCAGCAGCTTGGGACTAGCGAACTACAATGAGCAGTTCTTC
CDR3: CASSLGLANYNEQFF

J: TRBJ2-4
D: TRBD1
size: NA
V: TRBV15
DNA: TGTGCCACCAGCAGAGGGACAGGGGGCTCGGCCAAAAACATTCAGTACTTC
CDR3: CATSRGTGGSAKNIQYF

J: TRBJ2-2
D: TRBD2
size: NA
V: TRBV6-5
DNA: TGTGCCAGCAGTTCAGCGGGGGTCACCGGGGAGCTGTTTTTT
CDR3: CASSSAGVTGELFF

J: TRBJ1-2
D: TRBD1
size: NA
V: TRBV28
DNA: TGTGCCAGCAGCCCGACAGGGGACGGCTACACCTTC
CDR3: CASSPTGDGYTF